The T cell receptor beta chain under discussion was sequenced for a study of blood T cell repertoires in COVID-19. On the study more broadly: T cells, B-cell-depleted T cells, or PBMCs provided the cDNA or gDNA that served as material.

Notes on this clone: The junction shows a germline mismatch at one end, possibly a read error.

In the source study's methods: Estimated nucleated cell counts came from reference gene primer amplification. Some clones are missing from TCRdb's copy, which holds only in-frame ones; the method was immunoSEQ multiplex PCR. Clone size and V and J calls were adopted from that table, with D and trimming inferred from the DNA. The data show about 170,000 clones, with about 85% seen just once and 1% to 1.5% held by the top ten. This CDR3 spans 15 amino acids. Germline loops: CDR1 SSHAT, CDR2 FNYEAQ (reference sequence). Sequenced: peripheral blood. The rearrangement uses TRBV7-7 and TRBJ2-1; 9 nucleotides agree with TRBD1. This TCR came from a man between 60 and 75 years old who had recovered from COVID-19. This CDR3 is CASSLGDRASNEQFF. In DNA, the CDR3 is TGTGCTAGCAGCTTGGGGGACAGGGCCAGCAATGAGCAGTTCTTC.